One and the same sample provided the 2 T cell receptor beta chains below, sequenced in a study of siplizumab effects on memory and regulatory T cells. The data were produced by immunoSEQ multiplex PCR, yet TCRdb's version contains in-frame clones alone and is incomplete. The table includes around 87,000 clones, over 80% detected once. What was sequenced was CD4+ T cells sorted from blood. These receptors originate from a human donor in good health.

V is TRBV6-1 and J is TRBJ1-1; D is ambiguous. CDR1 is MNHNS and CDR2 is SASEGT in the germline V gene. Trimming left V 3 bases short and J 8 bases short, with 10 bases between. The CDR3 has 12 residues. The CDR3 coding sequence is TGTGCCAGCAGTGAGTTTGGAGGAGAAGCTTTCTTT. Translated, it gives CASSEFGGEAFF.

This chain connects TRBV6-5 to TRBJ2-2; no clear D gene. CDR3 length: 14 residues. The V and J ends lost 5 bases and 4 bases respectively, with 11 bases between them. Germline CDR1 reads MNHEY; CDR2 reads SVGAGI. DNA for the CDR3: TGTGCCAGCAGTGTCGGAGCCGCCACCGGGGAGCTGTTTTTT. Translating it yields CASSVGAATGELFF.